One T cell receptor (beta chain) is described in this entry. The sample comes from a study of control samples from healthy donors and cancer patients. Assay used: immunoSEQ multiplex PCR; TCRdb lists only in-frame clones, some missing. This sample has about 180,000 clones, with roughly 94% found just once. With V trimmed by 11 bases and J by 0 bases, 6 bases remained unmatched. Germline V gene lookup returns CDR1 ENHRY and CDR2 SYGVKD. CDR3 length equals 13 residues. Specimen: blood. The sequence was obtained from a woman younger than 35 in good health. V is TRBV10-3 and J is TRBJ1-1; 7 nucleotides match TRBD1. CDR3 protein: CASGGQLNTEAFF. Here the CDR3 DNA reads TGTGCCTCGGGGGGACAGCTGAACACTGAAGCTTTCTTT.